This T cell receptor (beta chain) was retrieved from a study of blood T cell repertoires in COVID-19. Overall study context: Samples taken during acute and convalescent COVID-19 were collected in the United States, Italy and Spain. T cells, B-cell-depleted T cells, or PBMCs provided the cDNA or gDNA that served as material.

Per the original data handling: How many nucleated cells were present was estimated from reference gene primer amplification. TCRdb's copy holds only in-frame clones and misses some; the assay was immunoSEQ multiplex PCR. The V and J calls and clone size were taken over from that table, and D and trimming were inferred from the DNA. This repertoire shows more than 150,000 clones, about 84% found once; its top ten account for approximately 7%. The CDR3 consists of 16 residues. V lost 3 bases, J lost 2 bases, and 7 bases stayed unmatched. Germline V lookup: CDR1 LNHDA, CDR2 SQIVND (reference sequence).

V is TRBV19 and J is TRBJ1-5, with 7 bases that match TRBD1. Sample: peripheral blood. This TCR was sampled from a human donor in a cohort sampled during active COVID-19. CDR3 nucleotides: TGTGCCAGTAGTATCACCTCCGGGACAGGCAATCAGCCCCAGCATTTT. The encoded protein is CASSITSGTGNQPQHF.